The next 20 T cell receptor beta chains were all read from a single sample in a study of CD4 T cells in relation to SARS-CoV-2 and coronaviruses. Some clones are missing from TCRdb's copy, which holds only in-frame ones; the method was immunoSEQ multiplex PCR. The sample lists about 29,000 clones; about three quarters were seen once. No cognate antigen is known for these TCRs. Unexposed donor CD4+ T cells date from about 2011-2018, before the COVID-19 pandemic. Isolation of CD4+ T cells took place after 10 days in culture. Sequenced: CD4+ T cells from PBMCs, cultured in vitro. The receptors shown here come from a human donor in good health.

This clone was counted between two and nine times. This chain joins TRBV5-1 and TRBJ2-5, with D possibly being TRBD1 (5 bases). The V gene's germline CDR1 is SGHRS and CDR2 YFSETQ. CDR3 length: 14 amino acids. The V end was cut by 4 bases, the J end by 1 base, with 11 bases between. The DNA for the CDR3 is TGCGCCAGCAGCGATCAGGGTTCCCAAGAGACCCAGTACTTC. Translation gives CASSDQGSQETQYF.

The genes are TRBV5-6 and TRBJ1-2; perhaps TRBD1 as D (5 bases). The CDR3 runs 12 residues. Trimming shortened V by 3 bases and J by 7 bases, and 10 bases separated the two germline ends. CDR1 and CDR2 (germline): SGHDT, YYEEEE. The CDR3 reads CASSWGPGGYTF. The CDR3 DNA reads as TGTGCCAGCAGCTGGGGACCAGGTGGCTACACCTTC.

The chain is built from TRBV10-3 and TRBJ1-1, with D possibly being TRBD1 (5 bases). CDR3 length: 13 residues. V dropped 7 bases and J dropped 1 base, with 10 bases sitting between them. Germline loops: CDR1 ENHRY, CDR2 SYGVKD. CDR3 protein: CAITTTANTEAFF. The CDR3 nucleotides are TGTGCCATCACCACGACAGCGAACACTGAAGCTTTCTTT.

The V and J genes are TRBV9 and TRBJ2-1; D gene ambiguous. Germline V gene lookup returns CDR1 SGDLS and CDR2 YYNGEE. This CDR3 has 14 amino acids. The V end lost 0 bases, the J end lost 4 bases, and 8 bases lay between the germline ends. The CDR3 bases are TGTGCCAGCAGCGTAGGAGGCAGATACAATGAGCAGTTCTTC. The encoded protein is CASSVGGRYNEQFF.

For the CDR3, the DNA is TGTGCCAGCAGCCCCCGACAGCGGAACACTGAAGCTTTCTTT. The encoded protein is CASSPRQRNTEAFF. V gene TRBV7-9 combines with J gene TRBJ1-1; TRBD1 is a possible D gene (5 bases). V lost 5 bases to trimming and J lost 1 base, with 11 bases between them. Germline CDR1 reads SEHNR; CDR2 reads FQNEAQ (reference sequence). This CDR3 spans 14 amino acids.

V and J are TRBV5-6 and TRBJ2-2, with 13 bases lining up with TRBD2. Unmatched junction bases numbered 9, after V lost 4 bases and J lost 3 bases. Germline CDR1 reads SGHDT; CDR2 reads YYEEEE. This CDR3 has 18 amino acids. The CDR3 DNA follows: TGTGCCAGCAGCGAGATTGGACTAGCGGGAGCACACACCGGGGAGCTGTTTTTT. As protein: CASSEIGLAGAHTGELFF.

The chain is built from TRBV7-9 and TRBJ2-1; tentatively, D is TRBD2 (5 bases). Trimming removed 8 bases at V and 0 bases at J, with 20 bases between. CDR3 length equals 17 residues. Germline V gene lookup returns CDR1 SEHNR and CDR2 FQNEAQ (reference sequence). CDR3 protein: CASLPRVGQVSYNEQFF. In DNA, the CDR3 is TGTGCCAGCCTCCCGAGGGTTGGCCAGGTCTCCTACAATGAGCAGTTCTTC.

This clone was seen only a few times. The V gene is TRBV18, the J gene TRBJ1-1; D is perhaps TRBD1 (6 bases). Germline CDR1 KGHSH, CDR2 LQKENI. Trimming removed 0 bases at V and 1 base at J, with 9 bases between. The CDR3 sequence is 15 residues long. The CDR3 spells CASSPPGARNTEAFF. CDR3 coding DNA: TGTGCCAGCTCACCACCGGGGGCGCGGAACACTGAAGCTTTCTTT.

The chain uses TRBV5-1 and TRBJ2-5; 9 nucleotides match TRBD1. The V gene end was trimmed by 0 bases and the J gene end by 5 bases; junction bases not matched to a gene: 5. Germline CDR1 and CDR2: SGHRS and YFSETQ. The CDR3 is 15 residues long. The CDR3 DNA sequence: TGCGCCAGCAGCTTGGAAGGACAGGGGTGGGAGACCCAGTACTTC. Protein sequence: CASSLEGQGWETQYF.

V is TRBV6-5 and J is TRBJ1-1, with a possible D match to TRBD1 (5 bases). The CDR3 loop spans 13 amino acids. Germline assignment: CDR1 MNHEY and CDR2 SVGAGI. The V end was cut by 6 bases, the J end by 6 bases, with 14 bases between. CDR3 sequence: CASRRGGGAEAFF. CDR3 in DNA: TGTGCCAGCAGAAGGGGCGGAGGCGCTGAAGCTTTCTTT.

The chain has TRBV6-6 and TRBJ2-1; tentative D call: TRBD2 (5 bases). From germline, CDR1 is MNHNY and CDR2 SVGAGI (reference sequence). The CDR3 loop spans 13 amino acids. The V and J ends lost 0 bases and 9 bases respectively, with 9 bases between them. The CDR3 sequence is CASSYSPEVEQFF. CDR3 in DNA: TGTGCCAGCAGTTACTCGCCGGAGGTTGAGCAGTTCTTC.

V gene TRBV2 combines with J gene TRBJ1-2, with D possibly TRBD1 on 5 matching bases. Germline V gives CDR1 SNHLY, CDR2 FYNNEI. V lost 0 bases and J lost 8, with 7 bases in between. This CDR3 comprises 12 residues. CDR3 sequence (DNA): TGTGCCAGCAGTGAAGCAGGGGACGGCTACACCTTC. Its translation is CASSEAGDGYTF. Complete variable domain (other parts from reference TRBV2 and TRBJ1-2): EPEVTQTPSHQVTQMGQEVILRCVPISNHLYFYWYRQILGQKVEFLVSFYNNEISEKSEIFDDQFSVERPDGSNFTLKIRSTKLEDSAMYFCASSEAGDGYTFGSGTRLTVV.

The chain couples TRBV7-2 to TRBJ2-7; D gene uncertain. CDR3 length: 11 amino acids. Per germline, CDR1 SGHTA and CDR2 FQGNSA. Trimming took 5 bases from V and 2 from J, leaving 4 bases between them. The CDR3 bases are TGTGCCAGCAGCACCACCTACGAGCAGTACTTC. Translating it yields CASSTTYEQYF.

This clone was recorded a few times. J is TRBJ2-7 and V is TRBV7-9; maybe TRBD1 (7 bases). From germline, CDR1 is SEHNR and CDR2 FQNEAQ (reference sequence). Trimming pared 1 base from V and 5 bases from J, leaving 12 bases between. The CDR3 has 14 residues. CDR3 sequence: CASSLDGRGDEQYF. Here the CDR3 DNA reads TGTGCCAGCAGCTTAGATGGCAGGGGGGACGAGCAGTACTTC.

CDR3 amino acids: CAWSGIRGLDTIYF. The CDR3 DNA reads TGTGCCTGGAGTGGGATCAGGGGGCTCGACACCATATATTTT. The gene calls are TRBV30 and TRBJ1-3; TRBD1 matches at 8 bases. Germline loops: CDR1 GTSNPN, CDR2 SVGIG (reference sequence). The length of the CDR3 is 14 residues. V lost 1 base, J lost 8 bases, and 7 bases stayed unmatched.

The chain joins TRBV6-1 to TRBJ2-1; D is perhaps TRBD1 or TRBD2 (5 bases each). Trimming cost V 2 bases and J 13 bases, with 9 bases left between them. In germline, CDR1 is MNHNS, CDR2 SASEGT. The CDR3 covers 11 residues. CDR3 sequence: CASSENGAQFF. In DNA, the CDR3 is TGTGCCAGCAGTGAAAACGGGGCACAGTTCTTC.

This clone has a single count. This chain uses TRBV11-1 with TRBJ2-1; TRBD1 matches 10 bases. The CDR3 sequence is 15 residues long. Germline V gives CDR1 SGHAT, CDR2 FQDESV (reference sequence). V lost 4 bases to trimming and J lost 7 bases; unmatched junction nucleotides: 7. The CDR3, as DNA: TGTGCCAGCAGCTCCCGGGACAGGGGATCAAATGAGCAGTTCTTC. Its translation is CASSSRDRGSNEQFF.

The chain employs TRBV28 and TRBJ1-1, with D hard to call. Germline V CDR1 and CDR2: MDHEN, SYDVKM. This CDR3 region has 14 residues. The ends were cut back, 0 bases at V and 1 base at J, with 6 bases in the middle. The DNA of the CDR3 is TGTGCCAGCAGTTTATGGCCAGAGAACACTGAAGCTTTCTTT. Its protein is CASSLWPENTEAFF. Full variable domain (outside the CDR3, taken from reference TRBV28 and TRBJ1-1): DVKVTQSSRYLVKRTGEKVFLECVQDMDHENMFWYRQDPGLGLRLIYFSYDVKMKEKGDIPEGYSVSREKKERFSLILESASTNQTSMYLCASSLWPENTEAFFGQGTRLTVV.

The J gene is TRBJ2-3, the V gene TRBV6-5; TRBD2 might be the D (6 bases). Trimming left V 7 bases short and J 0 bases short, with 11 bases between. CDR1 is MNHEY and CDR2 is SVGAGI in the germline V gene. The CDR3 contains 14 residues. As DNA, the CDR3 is TGTGCCAGCAAGGCGGGAATTAGCACAGATACGCAGTATTTT. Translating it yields CASKAGISTDTQYF.

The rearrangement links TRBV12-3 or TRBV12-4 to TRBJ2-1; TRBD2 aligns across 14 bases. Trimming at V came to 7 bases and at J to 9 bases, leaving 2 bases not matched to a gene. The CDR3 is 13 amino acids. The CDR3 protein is CASTGLAGGEQFF. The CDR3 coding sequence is TGTGCCAGCACAGGACTAGCGGGGGGTGAGCAGTTCTTC.